A selection of T cell receptor beta chains follows, all from one sample in a study of shared clonotypes between healthy human individuals. Method: immunoSEQ multiplex PCR; TCRdb's copy keeps in-frame clones and lacks some. The sample has 1.6 million or so clones; approximately 98.5% are singletons. Sequencing was done on a sample of naive CD4+ T cells sorted from blood. The receptors here all came from a man younger than 40 in good health. Both conserved end residues are part of each CDR3. A D gene is named only where the DNA matches it firmly. Clone size appears in some rows only: once, few, many, or a class for an expanded clone.

size | D | J | V | DNA | CDR3
once | TRBD2 | TRBJ2-3 | TRBV2 | TGTGCCAGCAGCCTATTACTAGCGGCAGATACGCAGTATTTT | CASSLLLAADTQYF
- | - | TRBJ1-5 | TRBV18 | TGTGCCAGCTCACCCACGGGGTCCCCCTTAGCGGGTCAGCCCCAGCATTTT | CASSPTGSPLAGQPQHF
- | TRBD2 | TRBJ2-5 | TRBV11-2 | TGTGCCAGCAGCTTACGACGGGAGGGGACTCAAGAGACCCAGTACTTC | CASSLRREGTQETQYF
- | TRBD1 | TRBJ2-2 | TRBV29-1 | TGCAGCGTAGGGACAGTGAACACCGGGGAGCTGTTTTTT | CSVGTVNTGELFF
- | - | TRBJ1-1 | TRBV5-6 | TGTGCCAGCAGCTTGGACAGAGCCACTGAAGCTTTCTTT | CASSLDRATEAFF
- | - | TRBJ1-5 | TRBV28 | TGTGCCAGCAGCCCTTTTTTGCAGCCCCAGCATTTT | CASSPFLQPQHF
- | - | TRBJ2-2 | TRBV28 | TGTGCCAGCAGCCCCCGGCGTTGGACACCCCCGCCCGGGGAGCTGTTTTTT | CASSPRRWTPPPGELFF
- | TRBD1 | TRBJ2-5 | TRBV18 | TGTGCCAGCTCCCCAAGACAGGGAAAAGTAGAGACCCAGTACTTC | CASSPRQGKVETQYF
- | TRBD1 | TRBJ2-7 | TRBV7-6 | TGTGCCAGCAGCTTAGAACCGGGACAGCTACCTGGTGAGCAGTACTTC | CASSLEPGQLPGEQYF
- | TRBD1 | TRBJ1-5 | TRBV6-1 | TGTGCCAGCAGTGAATTTAGCCGGGACAGTCAATCGATTAATCAGCCCCAGCATTTT | CASSEFSRDSQSINQPQHF
- | - | TRBJ2-7 | TRBV2 | TGTGCCTGTCAGGGTGGCCTCTCCTACGAGCAGTACTTC | CACQGGLSYEQYF
- | - | TRBJ2-2 | TRBV11-3 | TGTGCCAGCAGCAATAATGACGCGATCCGGGACACCGGGGAGCTGTTTTTT | CASSNNDAIRDTGELFF
once | TRBD2 | TRBJ2-7 | TRBV25-1 | TGTGCCAGCAGTAGAACGGGAGGGCGCTACGAGCAGTACTTC | CASSRTGGRYEQYF
- | - | TRBJ1-2 | TRBV19 | TGTGCCAGTACACGGGACTATGGCTACACCTTC | CASTRDYGYTF
- | - | TRBJ2-7 | TRBV5-1 | TGCGCCAGCAGCTTATATCTCGGGGGCGCTGATCCGTACGAGCAGTACTTC | CASSLYLGGADPYEQYF
- | - | TRBJ1-2 | TRBV29-1 | TGCAGCGTTGAAGGGGGGGCGGGCTATGGCTACACCTTC | CSVEGGAGYGYTF
- | - | TRBJ2-7 | TRBV4-3 | TGCGCCAGCAGCCAGATCAGGGGGGGGTACGAGCAGTACTTC | CASSQIRGGYEQYF
- | TRBD2 | TRBJ2-5 | TRBV11-2 | TGTGCCAGCAGCTTAGACGGAGCGGGGGGTGCGGCCCAGTACTTC | CASSLDGAGGAAQYF
- | - | TRBJ2-5 | TRBV5-8 | TGTGCCAGCAGCTTGTGGGACCAAGTGGCGAAGTACTTC | CASSLWDQVAKYF
- | - | TRBJ2-1 | TRBV14 | TGTGCCAGCAGCCAAGCGGCGGGGAACTCCTACAATGAGCAGTTCTTC | CASSQAAGNSYNEQFF
- | TRBD1 | TRBJ2-7 | TRBV19 | TGTGCCACTAAACCCGGGGACAGCTCCTACGAGCAGTACTTC | CATKPGDSSYEQYF
few | - | TRBJ1-5 | TRBV2 | TGTGCCAGCAGCGCGCAGGGTGGCCCAAATCAGCCCCAGCATTTT | CASSAQGGPNQPQHF
- | - | TRBJ1-5 | TRBV28 | TGTGCCAGCAGTTCACCTGGGACGGCCAATCAGCCCCAGCATTTT | CASSSPGTANQPQHF
- | - | TRBJ1-1 | TRBV11-2 | TGTGCCAGCAGCTTACGTGGCAGGGGCATTGGGATGAACACTGAAGCTTTCTTT | CASSLRGRGIGMNTEAFF
- | TRBD1 | TRBJ2-7 | TRBV6-1 | TGTGCCAGCTCACGCACAGGGACAGACTACGAGCAGTACTTC | CASSRTGTDYEQYF
- | - | TRBJ1-5 | TRBV5-6 | TGTGCCAGCAGCTTGGGGTCAGGGGCCCCGAATCAGCCCCAGCATTTT | CASSLGSGAPNQPQHF
- | - | TRBJ2-7 | TRBV7-8 | TGTGCCAGCAGCCGAAACGACAGGTCCTACGAGCAGTACTTC | CASSRNDRSYEQYF
- | TRBD2 | TRBJ2-1 | TRBV7-8 | TGTGCCAGCAGCCATAGCGGGGGTCCCTACAATGAGCAGTTCTTC | CASSHSGGPYNEQFF
- | - | TRBJ1-5 | TRBV18 | TGTGCCAGCTCACGTCTGGGGGGCGGTGGCAATCAGCCCCAGCATTTT | CASSRLGGGGNQPQHF